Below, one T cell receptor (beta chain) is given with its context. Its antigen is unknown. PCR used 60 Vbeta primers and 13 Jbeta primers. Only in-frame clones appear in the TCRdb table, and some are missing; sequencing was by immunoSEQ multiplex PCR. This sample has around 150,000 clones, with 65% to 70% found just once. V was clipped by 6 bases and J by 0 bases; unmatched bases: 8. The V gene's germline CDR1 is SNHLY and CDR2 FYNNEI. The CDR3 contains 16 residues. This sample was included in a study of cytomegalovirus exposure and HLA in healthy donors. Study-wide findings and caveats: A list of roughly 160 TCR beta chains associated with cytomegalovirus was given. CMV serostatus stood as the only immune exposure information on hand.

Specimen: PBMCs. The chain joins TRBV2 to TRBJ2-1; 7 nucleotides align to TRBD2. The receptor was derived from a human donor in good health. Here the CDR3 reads CASSPQRGSSYNEQFF. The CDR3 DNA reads TGTGCCAGCAGCCCCCAGCGGGGAAGCTCCTACAATGAGCAGTTCTTC.